The clone carrying this TCR beta chain was detected a few times. Authors' methods: Cell counts per sample came from amplifying reference gene primers. Clones were read by immunoSEQ multiplex PCR, and TCRdb kept only the in-frame ones, dropping some. From that table come the V and J calls and clone size; the DNA was used to work out D and trimming. The profile shows 150,000 to 200,000 clones, roughly 80% of them singletons. These data are taken from a study of blood T cell repertoires in COVID-19. Whole-study context: The origin of the acute and convalescent COVID-19 samples was the United States, Italy and Spain. PBMCs, B-cell-depleted T cells, or T cells provided the cDNA or gDNA that made up the material.

Trimming pared 4 bases from V and 2 bases from J, leaving 8 bases between. The CDR3 is 13 residues long. Germline CDR1 and CDR2: LNHNV and YYDKDF (reference sequence). Sequenced input: peripheral blood. The sequence was obtained from a woman aged 30 to 39 with acute or convalescent COVID-19. V usage is TRBV15 and J usage is TRBJ1-1; D is uncertain. The CDR3 bases are TGTGCCACCAGCACAGACCCTAACACTGAAGCTTTCTTT. Translated: CATSTDPNTEAFF. The variable domain in full, completed from reference TRBV15 and TRBJ1-1, reads DAMVIQNPRYQVTQFGKPVTLSCSQTLNHNVMYWYQQKSSQAPKLLFHYYDKDFNNEADTPDNFQSRRPNTSFCFLDIRSPGLGDTAMYLCATSTDPNTEAFFGQGTRLTVV.